One and the same sample provided the 23 T cell receptor beta chains below, sequenced in a study of T cell responses to AZD1222 COVID-19 vaccine. Only in-frame clones appear in the TCRdb table, and some are missing; sequencing was by immunoSEQ multiplex PCR. The data contain 95,000 to 150,000 clones, roughly nine tenths of them singletons. Sequenced here: peripheral blood, sampled on day 0 of AZD1222 vaccination. These receptors all come from an adult in good health.

This clone was counted many times. The chain couples TRBV7-9 to TRBJ1-2, with D possibly TRBD1 on 5 matching bases. The CDR3 contains 13 residues. Deletions cut 5 bases from V and 5 bases from J, with 12 bases between. Germline assignment: CDR1 SEHNR and CDR2 FQNEAQ (reference sequence). Here the CDR3 DNA reads TGTGCCAGCAGCCATAGTGGGGGGTATGGCTACACCTTC. Amino acids: CASSHSGGYGYTF.

The chain combines TRBV19 with TRBJ1-5; D ambiguous. This CDR3 comprises 13 residues. Germline-derived CDR1 and CDR2 are LNHDA and SQIVND (reference sequence). V was trimmed by 4 bases and J by 5 bases, leaving 9 bases between them. CDR3 protein: CASSTTPDQPQHF. For the CDR3, the DNA is TGTGCCAGTAGTACAACCCCGGATCAGCCCCAGCATTTT.

V gene TRBV27 combines with J gene TRBJ1-5; 8 bases fit TRBD1. Germline CDR1 reads MNHEY; CDR2 reads SMNVEV (reference sequence). J gave up 5 bases and V 6 bases, and 3 bases lay outside the gene matches. The CDR3 is 13 amino acids. Here the CDR3 reads CASSTGGYQPQHF. DNA for the CDR3: TGTGCCAGCAGCACAGGGGGGTATCAGCCCCAGCATTTT.

This rearrangement joins TRBV2 to TRBJ1-2; maybe TRBD1 (5 bases). CDR1 and CDR2 (germline): SNHLY, FYNNEI. This CDR3 has 12 residues. V lost 2 bases, J lost 7 bases, and 8 bases lay in between. This chain's CDR3 is CASSEWRGGYTF. CDR3 nucleotide sequence: TGTGCCAGCAGTGAATGGAGGGGTGGCTACACCTTC.

CDR3 nucleotide sequence: TGTGCCTGGTCCGGGACTAGCGCCACGTTCCCTACAGGGGAGCAGTACTTC. It yields the protein CAWSGTSATFPTGEQYF. The J gene is TRBJ2-7, the V gene TRBV30; TRBD2 agrees at 10 bases. Unmatched junction bases numbered 20, after V lost 5 bases and J lost 7 bases. Germline V gene lookup returns CDR1 GTSNPN and CDR2 SVGIG (reference sequence). The CDR3 is 17 amino acids. Full variable domain (remainder filled in from reference TRBV30 and TRBJ2-7): SQTIHQWPATLVQPVGSPLSLECTVEGTSNPNLYWYRQAAGRGLQLLFYSVGIGQISSEVPQNLSASRPQDRQFILSSKKLLLSDSGFYLCAWSGTSATFPTGEQYFGPGTRLTVT.

CDR3 bases: TGCGCCAGCAGCCAAGTGCTGGGCAGTGACAACGAGCAGTACTTC. This translates into CASSQVLGSDNEQYF. The chain combines TRBV4-3 with TRBJ2-7; D ambiguous. The germline CDR1 and CDR2 sequences are LGHNA and YSLEER. The length of the CDR3 is 15 residues. V lost 1 base and J lost 5, with 15 bases in between.

J is TRBJ1-4 and V is TRBV9; 7 nucleotides align to TRBD1. The CDR3 runs to 14 residues. Germline V CDR1 and CDR2: SGDLS, YYNGEE. The ends lost 3 bases at V and 10 bases at J; junction bases unmatched: 9. The CDR3 loop is CASSEGAGETKLFF. The CDR3 nucleotides read TGTGCCAGCAGCGAGGGGGCAGGGGAGACAAAACTGTTTTTT.

This clone was seen more than once but under ten times. The CDR3 coding sequence is TGTGCCAGCAGCTTATTTCAGGGGGGTGGCTACACCTTC. Amino acids: CASSLFQGGGYTF. The chain joins TRBV7-2 to TRBJ1-2, with TRBD1 matching 7 bases. With 2 bases clipped from V and 7 bases from J, the junction kept 4 bases outside the gene matches. The CDR3 length is 13 residues. The V gene's germline CDR1 is SGHTA and CDR2 FQGNSA.

This chain uses TRBV30 with TRBJ2-2; 10 nucleotides match TRBD1. CDR1 is GTSNPN and CDR2 is SVGIG in the germline V gene (reference sequence). V lost 1 base, J lost 7 bases, and 3 bases stayed unmatched. The length of the CDR3 is 14 residues. CDR3 bases: TGTGCCTGGAGTGAGACAGGGGGCCTCGGGGAGCTGTTTTTT. Protein product: CAWSETGGLGELFF.

The chain recombines TRBV28 with TRBJ1-5; possible D gene TRBD1, 6 bases. The germline CDR1 and CDR2 sequences are MDHEN and SYDVKM. The germline V and J ends were trimmed by 9 bases and 6 bases, with 21 bases remaining between them. The length of the CDR3 is 15 residues. The CDR3 bases are TGTGCCAGTTCTCAATGGGAGGGGGTGGCTCAGCCCCAGCATTTT. Amino acids: CASSQWEGVAQPQHF.

The rearrangement uses TRBV4-3 and TRBJ2-7; D may be TRBD1 (6 bases). Trimming stripped 0 bases from V and 2 bases from J, with 11 bases between. Germline CDR1 is LGHNA and CDR2 is YSLEER. This CDR3 comprises 15 residues. The CDR3 loop reads CASSQEARGAYEQYF. CDR3 nucleotide sequence: TGCGCCAGCAGCCAAGAGGCCAGGGGAGCCTACGAGCAGTACTTC.

The chain couples TRBV5-4 to TRBJ1-3; no firm D call. This CDR3 is built from 14 residues. Trimming shortened V by 4 bases and J by 1 base, and 9 bases separated the two germline ends. Germline CDR1 and CDR2: SGHNT and YYREEE (reference sequence). CDR3 sequence reads: CASSPSSSGNTIYF. DNA for the CDR3: TGTGCCAGCAGCCCATCCTCGTCTGGAAACACCATATATTTT.

The chain carries TRBV5-1 and TRBJ2-1, with 9 positions matching TRBD2. The trim removed 0 bases at V and 0 bases at J, leaving 4 bases unmatched. The germline V gene has CDR1 SGHRS and CDR2 YFSETQ. This CDR3 has 17 residues. CDR3 protein: CASSLGLADNSYNEQFF. The CDR3 region has the DNA TGCGCCAGCAGCTTGGGACTAGCGGACAACTCCTACAATGAGCAGTTCTTC. Combining the CDR3 with reference TRBV5-1 and TRBJ2-1 gives the whole variable domain KAGVTQTPRYLIKTRGQQVTLSCSPISGHRSVSWYQQTPGQGLQFLFEYFSETQRNKGNFPGRFSGRQFSNSRSEMNVSTLELGDSALYLCASSLGLADNSYNEQFFGPGTRLTVL.

The chain joins TRBV4-3 to TRBJ2-2; 7 bases are a match to TRBD2. Germline values: CDR1 LGHNA, CDR2 YSLEER. This CDR3 is built from 18 residues. J was trimmed by 7 bases and V by 0 bases; bases with no gene match: 14. The chain's CDR3 is CASSQDEGTTYSGGELFF. CDR3 DNA sequence: TGCGCCAGCAGCCAAGATGAAGGGACTACCTATTCCGGCGGGGAGCTGTTTTTT.

This clone was counted a single time. The chain carries TRBV7-3 and TRBJ1-3; maybe TRBD1 (6 bases). V shed 5 bases and J shed 4 bases, with 18 bases lying between them. Germline CDR1 is SGHTA and CDR2 is FQGTGA. The CDR3 runs to 16 residues. The CDR3 DNA is TGTGCCAGCAGCCCGGGGGGCGGGGCGGCGGGAAACACCATATATTTT. Its protein product is CASSPGGGAAGNTIYF.

V gene TRBV25-1 combines with J gene TRBJ1-6; the D is unclear. Germline values: CDR1 MGHDK, CDR2 SYGVNS. This CDR3 has 13 residues. Trimming pared 3 bases from V and 4 bases from J, leaving 4 bases between. CDR3 DNA: TGTGCCAGCAGTGACGGATATAATTCACCCCTCCACTTT. Translated, it gives CASSDGYNSPLHF.

The chain combines TRBV28 with TRBJ2-5; 7 bases line up with TRBD2. The germline V gene has CDR1 MDHEN and CDR2 SYDVKM. V was clipped by 8 bases and J by 2 bases; unmatched bases: 8. The CDR3 extends over 14 amino acids. The CDR3 reads CASQGAGPQETQYF. The CDR3 DNA follows: TGTGCCAGCCAAGGAGCGGGACCACAAGAGACCCAGTACTTC.

The CDR3 loop reads CASSLTGQGGNSPLHF. The CDR3 DNA reads TGTGCCAGCAGTTTAACAGGACAGGGAGGAAATTCACCCCTCCACTTT. The chain uses TRBV27 and TRBJ1-6; 8 bases line up with TRBD1. V lost 2 bases, J lost 7 bases, and 7 bases stayed unmatched. CDR3 size: 16 residues. Germline V gene sequence: CDR1 MNHEY, CDR2 SMNVEV (reference sequence).

The chain employs TRBV6-2 or TRBV6-3 and TRBJ2-5; D not resolved. The CDR3 contains 12 residues. V gave up 4 bases and J gave up 5 bases, with 8 bases separating them. The V gene's germline CDR1 is MNHEY and CDR2 SVGEGT. CDR3 coding DNA: TGTGCCAGCAGTTCCGGATGGGAGACCCAGTACTTC. Translating it yields CASSSGWETQYF.

CDR3 in DNA: TGTGCCAGCAGTTTAAGGAGGGGCGACGAGCAGTACTTC. Amino acid sequence: CASSLRRGDEQYF. V is TRBV27 and J is TRBJ2-7; tentatively, D is TRBD2 (6 bases). The V gene's germline CDR1 is MNHEY and CDR2 SMNVEV (reference sequence). V lost 2 bases and J lost 5, with 10 bases in between. The CDR3 covers 13 residues.

V usage is TRBV5-8 and J usage is TRBJ2-2; D is uncertain. The V and J ends lost 4 bases and 0 bases respectively, with 19 bases between them. Germline CDR1 SGHTS, CDR2 YDEGEE. The CDR3 totals 18 residues. The CDR3 nucleotides read TGTGCCAGCAGCGATTTGTCTGTCGACACCACGAACACCGGGGAGCTGTTTTTT. This gives the protein CASSDLSVDTTNTGELFF.

The chain links TRBV28 to TRBJ1-1; D is unclear. The V end lost 4 bases, the J end lost 11 bases, and 17 bases lay between the germline ends. CDR1 is MDHEN and CDR2 is SYDVKM in the germline V gene. The CDR3 runs to 13 residues. CDR3 residues: CASSSPALGDAFF. As DNA, the CDR3 is TGTGCCAGCAGTTCCCCAGCCCTCGGGGATGCTTTCTTT. Full variable domain (missing parts from reference TRBV28 and TRBJ1-1): DVKVTQSSRYLVKRTGEKVFLECVQDMDHENMFWYRQDPGLGLRLIYFSYDVKMKEKGDIPEGYSVSREKKERFSLILESASTNQTSMYLCASSSPALGDAFFGQGTRLTVV.

The chain combines TRBV28 with TRBJ1-2, with 10 nucleotides matching TRBD1. After removal of 5 bases from V and 7 bases from J, the junction contained 10 bases not matched to a gene. CDR1 MDHEN and CDR2 SYDVKM come from the germline V gene. CDR3 size: 15 residues. CDR3 coding DNA: TGTGCCAGCAGTGATCATGGGACAGGGGATAGTGGCTACACCTTC. Encoded protein: CASSDHGTGDSGYTF.